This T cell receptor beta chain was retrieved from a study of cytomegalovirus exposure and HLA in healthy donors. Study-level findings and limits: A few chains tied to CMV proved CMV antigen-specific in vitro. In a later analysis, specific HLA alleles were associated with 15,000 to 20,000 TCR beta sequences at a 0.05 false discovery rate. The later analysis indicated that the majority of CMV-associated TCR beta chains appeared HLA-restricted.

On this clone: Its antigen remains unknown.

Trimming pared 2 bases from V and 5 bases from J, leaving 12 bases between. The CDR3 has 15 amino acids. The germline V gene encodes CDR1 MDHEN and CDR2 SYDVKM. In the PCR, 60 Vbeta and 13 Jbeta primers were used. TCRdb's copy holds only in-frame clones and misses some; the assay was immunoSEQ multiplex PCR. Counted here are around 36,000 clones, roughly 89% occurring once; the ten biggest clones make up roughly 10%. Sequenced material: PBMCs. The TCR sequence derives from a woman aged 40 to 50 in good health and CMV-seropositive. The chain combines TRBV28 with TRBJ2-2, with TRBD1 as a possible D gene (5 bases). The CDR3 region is CASSLMLPGTGELFF. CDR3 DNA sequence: TGTGCCAGCAGTTTAATGCTGCCAGGGACCGGGGAGCTGTTTTTT. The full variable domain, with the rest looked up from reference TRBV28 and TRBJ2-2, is DVKVTQSSRYLVKRTGEKVFLECVQDMDHENMFWYRQDPGLGLRLIYFSYDVKMKEKGDIPEGYSVSREKKERFSLILESASTNQTSMYLCASSLMLPGTGELFFGEGSRLTVL.